This T cell receptor (beta chain) stems from a study of cytomegalovirus exposure and HLA in healthy donors. The CDR3 has 15 amino acids. The germline gives CDR1 MGHRA, CDR2 YSYEKL. V lost 2 bases to trimming and J lost 4 bases; unmatched junction nucleotides: 7. This clone was seen a handful of times. The PCR ran on 60 Vbeta and 13 Jbeta primers. Repertoires were generated with immunoSEQ multiplex PCR, while TCRdb's copy carries only in-frame clones and drops some. The sample contains roughly 100,000 clones, around a tenth of which appear only once. This clonotype originated in a man aged 50 to 59 in good health and CMV-seropositive. J is TRBJ2-5 and V is TRBV4-1; the match to TRBD1 covers 7 bases. The sample consisted of PBMCs. In DNA form, the CDR3 reads TGCGCCAGCAGCCAACCTGACAGGGTCGGAGAGACCCAGTACTTC. Its protein is CASSQPDRVGETQYF.